The 12 T cell receptor beta chains below come from one sample, sequenced in a study of blood T cells in healthy people across ages. A J-beta primer mix and a sample-barcoded 5' primer were used in a second PCR of roughly 6 to 12 cycles. TCRdb passed the 5' RACE reads through MiXCR, listing each CDR3 protein once. Altogether approximately 900,000 distinct CDR3 sequences are present, 48% being singletons, with the ten largest covering 13%. The sample taken for sequencing was blood. These receptors originate from a man aged 25 to 40 in good health.

This clonotype was observed at least ten times. The gene calls are TRBV28 and TRBJ2-5; D perhaps matches TRBD1 (6 bases). The CDR3 loop spans 12 amino acids. Germline-derived CDR1 and CDR2 are MDHEN and SYDVKM. Trimming removed 6 bases from V and 9 bases from J, with 14 bases in between. The CDR3 coding sequence is TGTGCCAGCAGGGCAGGGGTGTCGGCCCAGTACTTC. Translation gives CASRAGVSAQYF.

On this clonotype: The germline gene is not matched at one end of the junction; a read error may be the cause. CDR3 in amino acids: CASSLETGGMTATQYF. Here the CDR3 DNA reads TGCGCCAGCAGCTTGGAGACAGGGGGAATGACAGCTACGCAGTATTTT. The chain uses TRBV5-1 and TRBJ2-3; 9 positions match TRBD1. CDR3 length equals 16 residues. CDR1 is SGHRS, CDR2 YFSETQ, per germline.

This clonotype came up once. CDR3 in DNA: TGTGCCACGACAACCGGGACAGGAGGGATCGCGCCCCAAGAGACCCAGTACTTC. As protein: CATTTGTGGIAPQETQYF. The chain is built from TRBV5-5 and TRBJ2-5; 8 bases line up with TRBD1. CDR1 is SGHKS and CDR2 is YYEKEE in the germline V gene (reference sequence). The CDR3 spans 18 residues. V shed 9 bases, J shed 1 base, and the junction held 20 bases outside the gene matches. Looking up the rest from reference TRBV5-5 and TRBJ2-5 gives the full variable domain: DAGVTQSPTHLIKTRGQQVTLRCSPISGHKSVSWYQQVLGQGPQFIFQYYEKEERGRGNFPDRFSARQFPNYSSELNVNALLLGDSALYLCATTTGTGGIAPQETQYFGPGTRLLVL.

The chain has TRBV7-2 and TRBJ2-3; 12 bases line up with TRBD2. The ends lost 6 bases at V and 6 bases at J; junction bases unmatched: 10. Germline CDR1 reads SGHTA; CDR2 reads FQGNSA. The CDR3 runs 16 residues. CDR3 DNA: TGTGCCAGCAGACGAGGACTAGCGGGGTCCGAGGATACGCAGTATTTT. Residues: CASRRGLAGSEDTQYF.

The gene calls are TRBV7-2 and TRBJ2-1, with unresolved D. Germline V gene sequence: CDR1 SGHTA, CDR2 FQGNSA. This CDR3 has 13 amino acids. V was clipped by 0 bases and J by 15 bases, with 15 bases between them. CDR3 sequence (DNA): TGTGCCAGCAGCTTAGCCGGGCTGGGTACATCGTTCTTC. Encoded protein: CASSLAGLGTSFF.

The chain uses TRBV12-3 or TRBV12-4 and TRBJ1-2, with D unresolved. Trimming cost V 6 bases and J 1 base, with 12 bases left between them. This CDR3 region has 14 residues. The chain's CDR3 is CASRPSTGNYGYTF. The CDR3 DNA sequence: TGTGCCAGCAGACCCTCGACCGGTAACTATGGCTACACCTTC.

In regard to this clonotype: This sequence may be a read error, since a much larger clone differs from it by one base. V is TRBV29-1 and J is TRBJ2-1, with a weak D call TRBD1 (6 bases). The tail of the sequence fits TRBJ2-7 better, so the J call may be wrong. This CDR3 has 15 amino acids. Per the germline V gene, CDR1 is SQVTM and CDR2 is ANQGSEA. In DNA form, the CDR3 reads TGCAGCGTTGAACTCAGGGGACGCTCCTACAATGAGCAGTACTTC. This sequence encodes CSVELRGRSYNEQYF.

This clonotype was seen a few times. The chain joins TRBV7-8 to TRBJ2-2, with 9 bases identical to TRBD1. V lost 0 bases, J lost 5 bases, and 10 bases stayed unmatched. Germline V gene lookup returns CDR1 SGHVS and CDR2 FQNEAQ. CDR3 length: 18 amino acids. CDR3 bases: TGTGCCAGCAGCTTAGCGCGCGGGAACAGGGGGCGAACCGGGGAGCTGTTTTTT. Translating gives CASSLARGNRGRTGELFF.

CDR3 DNA sequence: TGTGCCAGCAGCCATGGGACAGGGGATAAAGAGACCCAGTACTTC. Its translation: CASSHGTGDKETQYF. The rearrangement links TRBV4-2 to TRBJ2-5; 10 nucleotides match TRBD1. Losses at the gene ends were 3 bases for V and 3 bases for J; bases not matched to a gene: 4. Germline loops: CDR1 LGHNA, CDR2 YNFKEQ. This CDR3 has 15 residues.

This clonotype was detected a few times. This sequence joins TRBV29-1 and TRBJ1-4; 10 bases align to TRBD1. The CDR3 contains 15 residues. V shed 6 bases and J 5 bases; nucleotides not matched to a gene: 9. Germline CDR1 and CDR2: SQVTM and ANQGSEA. The CDR3 protein is CSVQTGGVSNEKLFF. The CDR3 bases are TGCAGCGTCCAGACAGGGGGCGTGTCGAATGAAAAACTGTTTTTT.

This clonotype has a handful of counts. The V call is TRBV4-2, the J call TRBJ2-3; D ambiguous. There are 16 residues in the CDR3. Trimming removed 0 bases at V and 4 bases at J, with 14 bases between. Germline CDR1 is LGHNA and CDR2 is YNFKEQ. The CDR3 DNA reads as TGTGCCAGCAGCCAAGAAAGCTCCCGAGGCCCAGATACGCAGTATTTT. This gives the protein CASSQESSRGPDTQYF.

The J gene is TRBJ2-1, the V gene TRBV27, with D tentatively TRBD2 (5 bases). The CDR3 sequence is 14 residues long. From germline, CDR1 is MNHEY and CDR2 SMNVEV (reference sequence). V lost 5 bases and J 5 bases, leaving 13 bases between the germline ends. The CDR3 DNA reads TGTGCCAGCAGTAACTCCCCCGGGGACAATGAGCAGTTCTTC. Its protein product is CASSNSPGDNEQFF.